The 25 T cell receptor beta chains below come from one sample, sequenced in a study of CD8 T cells in ankylosing spondylitis (dated 2017 in TCRdb). Study-level results and caveats: A TCR beta motif of eight highly homologous amino acid variants appeared characteristic of blood from ankylosing spondylitis patients.

Their target antigens are unknown. The library was made by 5' RACE. TCRdb shows the sequencer as Illumina HiSeq 2500. Through fastp at Q25 and MiXCR, TCRdb rebuilt clones from the public reads, retaining in-frame beta chains. For every CDR3 protein sequence, its rows merge into one entry that carries the most common genes and DNA. For this sample the table gives about 500,000 distinct CDR3 sequences, of which over 9.5% were detected only once. Of the sample, under 7.5% is held by the ten largest clones. The sample was blood, either unsorted or a sorted T cell fraction (not recorded which). The origin of the receptors is a male donor with ankylosing spondylitis.

This chain joins TRBV3-1 and TRBJ2-1; possible D gene TRBD2, 6 bases. The CDR3 sequence is 12 residues long. CDR1 is LGHDT and CDR2 is YNNKEL in the germline V gene (reference sequence). Between the trimmed V and J ends, which lost 4 bases and 9 bases, there was a span of 10 bases. This chain's CDR3 is CASSPETSEQFF. In DNA, the CDR3 is TGTGCCAGCAGCCCCGAGACTAGTGAGCAGTTCTTC.

Regarding this clonotype: Being one base from a much bigger clone, this may be a read error. The rearrangement links TRBV24-1 to TRBJ2-5; D call uncertain. V was clipped by 0 bases and J by 4 bases, with 11 bases between them. Germline V lookup: CDR1 KGHDR, CDR2 SFDVKD. The CDR3 is 15 residues long. The CDR3 DNA reads as TGTGCCACCAGTGATTTGGGCGTTGTGGGAGAGACCCAGTACTTC. Translation: CATSDLGVVGETQYF.

The chain joins TRBV4-2 to TRBJ2-2; 7 bases align to TRBD2. V was pared by 4 bases and J by 2 bases, with 7 bases of the junction left unmatched. Germline assignment: CDR1 LGHNA and CDR2 YNFKEQ. The CDR3 spans 16 residues. The CDR3 is CASSPEGGSNTGELFF. CDR3 bases: TGTGCCAGCAGCCCTGAGGGAGGGTCTAACACCGGGGAGCTGTTTTTT.

This clonotype was picked up many times. This chain uses TRBV27 with TRBJ2-7; no firm D call. The CDR3 covers 14 residues. Germline V gives CDR1 MNHEY, CDR2 SMNVEV (reference sequence). The ends were cut back, 4 bases at V and 4 bases at J, with 14 bases in the middle. The CDR3 here is CASSSDTDNYEQYF. The DNA for the CDR3 is TGTGCCAGCAGTTCCGACACCGATAATTACGAGCAGTACTTC.

This clonotype was seen at least ten times. The CDR3: CSPGYNSGSRNEQFF. The CDR3 DNA is TGCAGCCCCGGTTATAATAGCGGGAGTAGAAATGAGCAGTTCTTC. This chain uses TRBV20-1 with TRBJ2-1; TRBD2 matches at 9 bases. The CDR3 is 15 amino acids. Germline V gives CDR1 DFQATT, CDR2 SNEGSKA (reference sequence).

This clonotype was found many times. V and J are TRBV20-1 and TRBJ2-1; D may be TRBD2 (6 bases). Germline CDR1 DFQATT, CDR2 SNEGSKA (reference sequence). The CDR3 is 12 amino acids. Trimming removed 8 bases at V and 8 bases at J, with 16 bases between. The DNA of the CDR3 is TGCAGTCCTCTTACGGGAGAGTATGAGCAGTTCTTC. It is translated as CSPLTGEYEQFF.

There are many counts of this clonotype. The chain links TRBV12-3 or TRBV12-4 to TRBJ2-2, with a tentative D call TRBD1 (5 bases). The ends were cut back, 8 bases at V and 2 bases at J, with 12 bases in the middle. This CDR3 spans 14 amino acids. CDR3 sequence reads: CASVRQPNTGELFF. The DNA for the CDR3 is TGTGCCAGCGTGAGACAGCCCAACACCGGGGAGCTGTTTTTT.

A few counts support this clonotype. This sequence joins TRBV3-1 and TRBJ2-7, with TRBD2 matching 7 bases. After removal of 3 bases from V and 2 bases from J, the junction contained 10 bases not matched to a gene. The germline V gene has CDR1 LGHDT and CDR2 YNNKEL (reference sequence). The CDR3 is 16 amino acids. The CDR3 sequence: CASSHDLGLGAYEQYF. The CDR3 bases are TGTGCCAGCAGCCATGACCTCGGACTAGGCGCCTACGAGCAGTACTTC.

This clonotype was counted at least ten times. The genes are TRBV3-1 and TRBJ1-1, with D possibly matching TRBD1 (5 bases). The germline V and J ends were trimmed by 2 bases and 6 bases, with 10 bases remaining between them. CDR1 is LGHDT and CDR2 is YNNKEL in the germline V gene (reference sequence). The CDR3 consists of 13 residues. The CDR3 DNA reads TGTGCCAGCAGCCAAAATCGGGGGGCTGAAGCTTTCTTT. Amino acid sequence: CASSQNRGAEAFF.

This clonotype was seen only a few times. This sequence joins TRBV12-3 or TRBV12-4 and TRBJ2-3, with D unclear. V was pared by 3 bases and J by 4 bases, with 14 bases between. The length of the CDR3 is 15 residues. DNA of the CDR3: TGTGCCAGCAGTTTTAGACGTCGAAAACCAGATACGCAGTATTTT. Translating gives CASSFRRRKPDTQYF.

CDR3 protein: CASTPPGQGWGGYTF. The CDR3 DNA is TGTGCCAGCACTCCTCCGGGACAGGGGTGGGGTGGCTACACCTTC. V and J are TRBV12-3 or TRBV12-4 and TRBJ1-2, with 10 bases fitting TRBD1. The CDR3 consists of 15 residues. The trim removed 7 bases at V and 7 bases at J, leaving 12 bases unmatched.

This clonotype was recorded only once. The chain couples TRBV3-1 to TRBJ2-1; 8 bases are shared with TRBD1. The germline CDR1 and CDR2 sequences are LGHDT and YNNKEL (reference sequence). The CDR3 runs 13 residues. The V and J ends lost 4 bases and 9 bases, in that order; junction bases with no gene match: 5. CDR3 coding DNA: TGTGCCAGCAGCCCGGGACAGGTTGGTGAGCAGTTCTTC. Translation gives CASSPGQVGEQFF.

This clonotype has more than one count but fewer than ten. This chain connects TRBV24-1 to TRBJ2-5, with 7 nucleotides matching TRBD1. With 2 bases clipped from V and 0 bases from J, the junction kept 2 bases outside the gene matches. Germline V gives CDR1 KGHDR, CDR2 SFDVKD. The CDR3 runs 15 residues. The CDR3 is CATSDSTGNQETQYF. CDR3 sequence (DNA): TGTGCCACCAGTGATTCGACAGGGAACCAAGAGACCCAGTACTTC.

At least ten counts were recorded for this clonotype. This chain uses TRBV7-8 with TRBJ1-1; D uncertain. Trimming stripped 3 bases from V and 0 bases from J, with 11 bases between. This CDR3 comprises 15 residues. The germline gives CDR1 SGHVS, CDR2 FQNEAQ. CDR3 amino acids: CASSFQMVMNTEAFF. The DNA for the CDR3 is TGTGCCAGCAGCTTCCAAATGGTGATGAACACTGAAGCTTTCTTT.

The chain couples TRBV20-1 to TRBJ2-6; possible D gene TRBD1, 5 bases. This CDR3 comprises 17 residues. V lost 8 bases to trimming and J lost 0 bases, with 20 bases between them. In germline, CDR1 is DFQATT, CDR2 SNEGSKA (reference sequence). The CDR3 sequence is CSPYQTDSSSGANVLTF. DNA of the CDR3: TGCAGTCCATATCAAACCGACAGCAGCTCTGGGGCCAACGTCCTGACTTTC.

J is TRBJ2-5 and V is TRBV25-1; D call uncertain. V was shortened by 4 bases and J by 10 bases, with 13 bases between the two germline ends. This CDR3 spans 12 amino acids. Germline lookup yields CDR1 MGHDK and CDR2 SYGVNS. The CDR3 is CASSVARSVQYF. The DNA for the CDR3 is TGTGCCAGCAGTGTCGCTCGATCGGTCCAGTACTTC.

At least ten counts were recorded for this clonotype. The chain couples TRBV7-9 to TRBJ2-3; no firm D call. Trimming cost V 8 bases and J 4 bases, with 4 bases left between them. The CDR3 covers 10 residues. Germline-derived CDR1 and CDR2 are SEHNR and FQNEAQ (reference sequence). CDR3 region: CASGADTQYF. CDR3 DNA sequence: TGTGCCAGCGGGGCAGATACGCAGTATTTT.

In its sample, this clonotype was seen many times. The V call is TRBV28, the J call TRBJ2-1, with D maybe TRBD2 (6 bases). Germline loops: CDR1 MDHEN, CDR2 SYDVKM. Trimming took off 8 bases at V and 5 bases at J, with 25 bases between the two ends. This CDR3 has 17 amino acids. CDR3 sequence: CASETSQTSLANNEQFF. DNA of the CDR3: TGTGCCAGCGAAACTAGCCAGACCTCTCTAGCGAACAATGAGCAGTTCTTC.

This clonotype has only a few counts. The V and J genes are TRBV6-1 and TRBJ2-2; D ambiguous. The CDR3 has 16 amino acids. The germline CDR1 and CDR2 sequences are MNHNS and SASEGT. V was clipped by 7 bases and J by 0 bases, with 15 bases between them. The CDR3 sequence: CASNLMGSTNTGELFF. In nucleotides, the CDR3 is TGTGCCAGCAACCTAATGGGCAGCACGAACACCGGGGAGCTGTTTTTT.

This clonotype was counted a few times. This sequence joins TRBV9 and TRBJ2-2, with D maybe TRBD2 (6 bases). CDR3 length: 13 amino acids. Germline V gives CDR1 SGDLS, CDR2 YYNGEE. The CDR3 reads CAGAGKNTGELFF. The CDR3 DNA sequence: TGTGCTGGTGCGGGAAAGAACACCGGGGAGCTGTTTTTT.

This clonotype was observed at least ten times. J is TRBJ2-1 and V is TRBV7-9; D may be TRBD1 or TRBD2 (6 bases each). Germline V gene lookup returns CDR1 SEHNR and CDR2 FQNEAQ (reference sequence). V lost 1 base and J lost 7, with 14 bases in between. This CDR3 is built from 15 residues. Written as DNA, the CDR3 is TGTGCCAGCAGCTTAGTACAGGGACTTTTGAATGAGCAGTTCTTC. Residues: CASSLVQGLLNEQFF.

The table lists this clonotype with a few counts. The gene calls are TRBV29-1 and TRBJ1-1, with D uncertain. CDR1 and CDR2 (germline): SQVTM, ANQGSEA. The ends were cut back, 3 bases at V and 1 base at J, with 9 bases in the middle. This CDR3 has 13 residues. CDR3 loop: CSVEIVRNTEAFF. The CDR3, as DNA: TGCAGCGTTGAGATAGTACGGAACACTGAAGCTTTCTTT.

There are a few counts of this clonotype. V usage is TRBV6-1 and J usage is TRBJ2-3; 12 bases map to TRBD1. The CDR3 sequence is 15 residues long. CDR1 and CDR2 from the germline V gene are MNHNS and SASEGT. V was clipped by 4 bases and J by 4 bases; unmatched bases: 3. The CDR3 DNA reads TGTGCCAGCAGTGGGGACAGGGGGCTCGCAGATACGCAGTATTTT. Its translation: CASSGDRGLADTQYF.

The V call is TRBV20-1, the J call TRBJ2-1; D is perhaps TRBD1 or TRBD2 (6 bases each). Trimming shortened V by 4 bases and J by 5 bases, and 18 bases separated the two germline ends. Germline assignment: CDR1 DFQATT and CDR2 SNEGSKA (reference sequence). The CDR3 runs 15 residues. CDR3 DNA sequence: TGCAGTGCTACGGGGGCGCGATTACCTAACAATGAGCAGTTCTTC. This translates into CSATGARLPNNEQFF.

This clonotype was found many times. The rearrangement links TRBV20-1 to TRBJ2-6, with D uncertain. Trimming took off 3 bases at V and 2 bases at J, with 8 bases between the two ends. The germline gives CDR1 DFQATT, CDR2 SNEGSKA (reference sequence). The CDR3 consists of 14 residues. CDR3 bases: TGCAGTGCTAGCGAGAGGACTGGGGCCAACGTCCTGACTTTC. Protein product: CSASERTGANVLTF.